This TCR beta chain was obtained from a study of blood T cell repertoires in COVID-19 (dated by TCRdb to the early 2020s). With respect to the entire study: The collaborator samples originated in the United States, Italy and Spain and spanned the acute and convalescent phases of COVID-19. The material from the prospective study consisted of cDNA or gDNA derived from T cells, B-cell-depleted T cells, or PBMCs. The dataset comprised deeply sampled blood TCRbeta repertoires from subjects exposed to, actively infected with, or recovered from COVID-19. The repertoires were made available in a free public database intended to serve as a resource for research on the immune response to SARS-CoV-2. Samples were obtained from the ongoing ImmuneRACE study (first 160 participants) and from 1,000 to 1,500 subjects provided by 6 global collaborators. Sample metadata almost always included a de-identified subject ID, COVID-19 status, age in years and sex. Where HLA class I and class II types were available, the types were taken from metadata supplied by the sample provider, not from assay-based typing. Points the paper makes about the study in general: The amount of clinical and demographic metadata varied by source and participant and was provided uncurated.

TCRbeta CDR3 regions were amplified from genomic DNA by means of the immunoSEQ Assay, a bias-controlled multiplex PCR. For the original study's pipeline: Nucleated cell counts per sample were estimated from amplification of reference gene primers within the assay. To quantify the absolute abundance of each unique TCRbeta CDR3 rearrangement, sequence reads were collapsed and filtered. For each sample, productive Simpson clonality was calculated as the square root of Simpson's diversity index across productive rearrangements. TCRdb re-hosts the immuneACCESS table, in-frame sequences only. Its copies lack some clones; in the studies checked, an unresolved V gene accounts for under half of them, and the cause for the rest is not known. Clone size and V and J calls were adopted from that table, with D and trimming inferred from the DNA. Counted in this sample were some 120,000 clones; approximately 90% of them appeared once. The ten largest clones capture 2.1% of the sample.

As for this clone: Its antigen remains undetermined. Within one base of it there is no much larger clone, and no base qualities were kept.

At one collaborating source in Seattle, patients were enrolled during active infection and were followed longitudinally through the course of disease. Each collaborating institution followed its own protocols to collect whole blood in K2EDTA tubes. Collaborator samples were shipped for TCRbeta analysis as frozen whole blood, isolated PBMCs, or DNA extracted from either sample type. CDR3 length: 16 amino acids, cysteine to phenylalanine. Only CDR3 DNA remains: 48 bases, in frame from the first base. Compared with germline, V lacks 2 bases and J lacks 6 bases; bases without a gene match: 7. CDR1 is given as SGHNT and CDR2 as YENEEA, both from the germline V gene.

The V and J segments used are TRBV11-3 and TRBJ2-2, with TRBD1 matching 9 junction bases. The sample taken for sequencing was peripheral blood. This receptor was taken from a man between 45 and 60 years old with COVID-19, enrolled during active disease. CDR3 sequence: CASSLSGTGIAGELFF. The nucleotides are TGTGCCAGCAGCTTAAGCGGGACAGGGATAGCCGGGGAGCTGTTTTTT.